This entry is about one T cell receptor (beta chain). No antigen is known for it. The TCR cDNA carried a universal primer site and UMIs from 5'RACE template switching. Each CDR3 protein is one row after TCRdb ran MiXCR on the 5' RACE reads. The repertoire has nearly 550,000 distinct CDR3 sequences, 19% of them found once; the top ten carry roughly 13%. The data were obtained in a study of T cells after yellow fever vaccination. Per the germline V gene, CDR1 is SGHVS and CDR2 is FQNEAQ. The CDR3 consists of 17 residues. J gave up 5 bases and V 2 bases, and 12 bases lay outside the gene matches. Study results and limitations: Weaker in magnitude, the secondary response showed a faster peak on day 5 versus 15. The study re-detected most primary-vaccination clones after the booster (under 97% CD4, 85% to 90% CD8). Some clonotypes, a small share, were shared between CD4 and CD8 compartments.

The rearrangement uses TRBV7-8 and TRBJ2-7; 10 bases map to TRBD2. The clonotype originates from a man aged 25-45 years who received the YFV17D yellow fever vaccine. This specimen was PBMCs, taken 15 days after the yellow fever booster vaccination. CDR3 sequence reads: CASSLYWLAGERNEQYF. CDR3 DNA sequence: TGTGCCAGCAGCTTATATTGGCTAGCGGGAGAAAGGAACGAGCAGTACTTC.